This T cell receptor beta chain was documented in a study of shared clonotypes between healthy human individuals. This clone was seen only a few times. Germline V CDR1 and CDR2: MNHNS, SASEGT. This CDR3 contains 13 residues. V was clipped by 1 base and J by 6 bases, with 7 bases between them. The material for each subset, its genomic DNA, was split evenly across several immunoSEQ plates. DNA input for the unsorted PBMC replicate PCRs was about 280 ng, 25,000 to 30,000 T cell genomes. This table comes from immunoSEQ multiplex PCR, and its TCRdb copy is limited to in-frame clones, with some not included. Of approximately 500,000 clones listed, 70% to 80% were seen once; the top ten hold approximately 12%.

The chain links TRBV6-1 to TRBJ1-5, with no clear D. Sequenced sample: PBMCs. This sequence originates from a woman aged 35 to 49 in good health. Some clones in this sample may be carry-over from other donors' samples. The CDR3 DNA is TGTGCCAGCAGTGAAGGAGGCACTCAGCCCCAGCATTTT. Translating gives CASSEGGTQPQHF.